A selection of T cell receptor beta chains follows, all from one sample in a study of preoperative IRX-2 immunotherapy in early breast cancer. Sequencing used immunoSEQ multiplex PCR; TCRdb keeps in-frame clones, though not all of them. The top ten clones hold over 1% of a sample with just over 25,000 clones, about 81% of them seen once. Material: lymph node tissue, obtained after IRX-2 immunotherapy. The receptors were gathered from a human donor with breast cancer. The CDR3 runs from the conserved cysteine through the conserved F or W. Each record gives: J gene, clone size, D gene, V gene, CDR3 protein, CDR3 DNA. D genes are given only for firm matches. Not every row has a clone size; where given, it reads once, few, many or a size class.

TRBJ1-2	NA	TRBD1	TRBV6-8	CASGTGQGSVYTF	TGTGCCAGCGGGACCGGACAGGGGAGTGTCTACACCTTC
TRBJ1-5	NA	NA	TRBV6-8	CASSVRLGSEGQPQHF	TGTGCCAGCAGTGTTCGACTTGGCAGTGAAGGTCAGCCCCAGCATTTT
TRBJ2-3	NA	NA	TRBV12-1	CASSSPERVTDTQYF	TGTGCCAGCAGCTCTCCCGAGCGGGTCACAGATACGCAGTATTTT
TRBJ2-5	once	TRBD1	TRBV19	CASSRGTGQGEETQYF	TGTGCCAGTAGTAGGGGCACAGGACAGGGCGAGGAGACCCAGTACTTC
TRBJ1-1	once	TRBD1	TRBV19	CASSKPQGAGTEAFF	TGTGCCAGTAGTAAGCCTCAGGGGGCAGGTACTGAAGCTTTCTTT
TRBJ2-3	NA	TRBD2	TRBV10-2	CASSEWGGGADTQYF	TGCGCCAGCAGTGAATGGGGCGGGGGGGCCGATACGCAGTATTTT
TRBJ1-2	NA	TRBD1	TRBV29-1	CSSGTGGIYGYTF	TGCAGCTCCGGAACAGGGGGCATCTATGGCTACACCTTC
TRBJ2-7	NA	NA	TRBV22-1	CASGQGMLYEQYF	TGTGCCAGCGGGCAGGGTATGCTCTACGAGCAGTACTTC
TRBJ1-5	NA	TRBD1	TRBV6-8	CASRMTGAGQPQHF	TGTGCCAGCAGAATGACAGGGGCGGGTCAGCCCCAGCATTTT
TRBJ1-1	NA	NA	TRBV15	CATSGFQTSNTEAFF	TGTGCCACCAGCGGATTTCAGACATCGAACACTGAAGCTTTCTTT
TRBJ1-6	once	NA	TRBV19	CASRGGADSPLHF	TGTGCCAGTAGAGGGGGGGCGGATTCACCCCTCCACTTT
TRBJ2-1	NA	NA	TRBV11-3	CASSLEPIDNEQFF	TGTGCCAGCAGCTTGGAGCCGATTGACAATGAGCAGTTCTTC
TRBJ1-1	few	NA	TRBV28	CASTTQPAQAFF	TGTGCCAGCACCACTCAACCGGCGCAAGCTTTCTTT
TRBJ2-3	NA	NA	TRBV5-1	CASRPLVQSTDTQYF	TGCGCCAGCAGACCCCTCGTACAAAGCACAGATACGCAGTATTTT
TRBJ1-2	few	NA	TRBV19	CASSMATGDGYGYTF	TGTGCCAGTAGTATGGCTACGGGGGACGGTTATGGCTACACCTTC
TRBJ2-3	NA	TRBD1	TRBV29-1	CSVGQGEATDTQYF	TGCAGCGTTGGACAGGGGGAGGCCACAGATACGCAGTATTTT
TRBJ1-6	NA	NA	TRBV19	CASSNREYNSPLHF	TGTGCCAGTAGTAACAGGGAGTACAATTCACCCCTCCACTTT
TRBJ1-6	NA	NA	TRBV6-8	CAISGTTNSPLHF	TGTGCCATCAGTGGGACGACCAATTCACCCCTCCACTTT
TRBJ1-1	NA	TRBD1	TRBV19	CASSIENAGQGPGIEAFF	TGTGCCAGTAGTATAGAGAATGCGGGACAGGGGCCGGGGATTGAAGCTTTCTTT
TRBJ1-1	NA	NA	TRBV18	CASSPLINTEAFF	TGTGCCAGCTCACCCTTGATTAACACTGAAGCTTTCTTT
TRBJ1-2	NA	NA	TRBV6-8	CASSFVGANYGYTF	TGTGCCAGCAGTTTTGTCGGCGCTAACTATGGCTACACCTTC
TRBJ2-3	NA	NA	TRBV7-4	CASSPGPRDTQYF	TGTGCCAGCAGCCCTGGGCCGAGGGATACGCAGTATTTT
TRBJ1-1	few	TRBD1	TRBV6-8	CASSYSWTGLNTEAFF	TGTGCCAGCAGTTACTCTTGGACAGGGTTAAACACTGAAGCTTTCTTT
TRBJ1-5	NA	NA	TRBV19	CASSIQRGNSNQPQHF	TGTGCCAGTAGTATTCAGAGGGGTAATAGCAATCAGCCCCAGCATTTT
TRBJ2-7	few	TRBD1	TRBV11-3	CASSFTGGSSYEQYF	TGTGCCAGCAGCTTCACAGGGGGCAGTTCCTACGAGCAGTACTTC
TRBJ1-1	NA	NA	TRBV19	CASSTHPAPRGTEAFF	TGTGCCAGTAGTACCCACCCTGCCCCAAGAGGCACTGAAGCTTTCTTT
TRBJ2-7	few	TRBD2	TRBV6-8	CASYGGASYEQYF	TGTGCCAGCTACGGGGGGGCGTCCTACGAGCAGTACTTC
TRBJ2-2	NA	NA	TRBV14	CASSTNLGTGELFF	TGTGCCAGCAGCACCAATCTGGGCACGGGGGAGCTGTTTTTT
TRBJ1-3	NA	NA	TRBV6-8	CASSSIMTATGNTIYF	TGTGCCAGCAGCAGTATAATGACAGCAACGGGAAACACCATATATTTT
TRBJ1-1	NA	TRBD1	TRBV28	CASRPGGLYTEAFF	TGTGCCAGCAGGCCAGGGGGCCTGTACACTGAAGCTTTCTTT
TRBJ2-2	NA	NA	TRBV29-1	CSVGLSFTGELFF	TGCAGCGTTGGGCTCAGTTTCACCGGGGAGCTGTTTTTT
TRBJ1-4	NA	NA	TRBV11-3	CASSLGVGSTNEKLFF	TGTGCCAGCAGCTTAGGGGTCGGGTCGACTAATGAAAAACTGTTTTTT
TRBJ1-2	NA	TRBD1	TRBV15	CATSRYGQGSYGYTF	TGTGCCACCAGCAGGTACGGACAGGGAAGCTATGGCTACACCTTC
TRBJ1-3	NA	NA	TRBV6-7	CASSGGYGTIYF	TGTGCCAGCAGCGGGGGTTATGGCACCATATATTTT
TRBJ2-7	NA	NA	TRBV6-8	CASSFSQGPYEQYF	TGTGCCAGCAGTTTCTCCCAGGGGCCCTACGAGCAGTACTTC
TRBJ1-2	NA	TRBD1	TRBV29-1	CSAGRRDSYGYTF	TGCAGCGCTGGGCGCCGGGACAGCTATGGCTACACCTTC
TRBJ1-2	NA	TRBD1	TRBV14	CASSQHSGGGYGYTF	TGTGCCAGCAGCCAGCATTCAGGGGGCGGCTATGGCTACACCTTC
TRBJ1-5	NA	NA	TRBV19	CASRREGVNQPQHF	TGTGCCAGTAGGCGAGAGGGAGTCAATCAGCCCCAGCATTTT
TRBJ2-3	NA	TRBD1	TRBV19	CASTLRGHTDTQYF	TGTGCCAGTACCCTGAGGGGGCACACAGATACGCAGTATTTT
TRBJ1-4	NA	NA	TRBV12-5	CASGLVTGFSTNEKLFF	TGTGCTAGTGGTTTGGTGACAGGATTTTCAACTAATGAAAAACTGTTTTTT
TRBJ2-7	NA	TRBD1	TRBV6-8	CASSYRTGTYEQYF	TGTGCCAGCAGTTACCGGACAGGGACCTACGAGCAGTACTTC
TRBJ1-5	NA	NA	TRBV28	CASSLRDSSDSNQPQHF	TGTGCCAGCAGTTTACGCGACAGTTCGGATAGCAATCAGCCCCAGCATTTT
TRBJ1-4	NA	NA	TRBV28	CASSSTLGNEKLFF	TGTGCCAGCAGTTCGACTCTCGGGAATGAAAAACTGTTTTTT
TRBJ1-2	NA	NA	TRBV11-3	CASSLGLRRMRDGYTF	TGTGCCAGCAGCTTGGGGCTGCGGCGGATGAGAGATGGCTACACCTTC
TRBJ2-2	NA	NA	TRBV19	CASSARGNTGELFF	TGTGCCAGTAGTGCCCGAGGGAACACCGGGGAGCTGTTTTTT
TRBJ1-3	NA	NA	TRBV5-1	CASSFTIARAGNTIYF	TGCGCCAGCAGCTTTACGATAGCCCGGGCTGGAAACACCATATATTTT
TRBJ1-4	few	NA	TRBV6-8	CASSYAVHEKLFF	TGTGCCAGCAGTTACGCCGTCCATGAAAAACTGTTTTTT
TRBJ1-6	once	NA	TRBV10-2	CASRPPWKEPSSYNSPLHF	TGCGCCAGCAGACCCCCTTGGAAGGAGCCGAGCTCCTATAATTCACCCCTCCACTTT
TRBJ1-6	NA	NA	TRBV19	CASSNPGLINSPLHF	TGTGCCAGTAGTAATCCGGGACTGATTAATTCACCCCTCCACTTT
TRBJ1-6	NA	NA	TRBV30	CAWRAQVFSPLHF	TGTGCCTGGAGGGCCCAGGTATTCTCACCCCTCCACTTT
TRBJ2-1	few	NA	TRBV29-1	CSVAPTNNEQFF	TGCAGCGTTGCCCCCACGAACAATGAGCAGTTCTTC
TRBJ1-5	NA	NA	TRBV19	CASSIGYQPQHF	TGTGCCAGTAGTATCGGCTATCAGCCCCAGCATTTT
TRBJ1-1	NA	NA	TRBV6-8	CASKDSISEAFF	TGTGCCAGCAAAGACAGTATCTCTGAAGCTTTCTTT
TRBJ1-1	NA	TRBD1	TRBV29-1	CSVDGPGGAGAFF	TGCAGCGTTGATGGTCCAGGGGGCGCGGGAGCTTTCTTT
TRBJ2-3	NA	TRBD1	TRBV5-1	CASSGGQGQTDTQYF	TGCGCCAGCAGCGGCGGACAGGGCCAAACAGATACGCAGTATTTT